This TCR beta chain was sequenced during a study of cytomegalovirus exposure and HLA in healthy donors. Study context: Earlier work reported some 110 million unique TCR beta sequences from about 190 million T cells.

With respect to this clone: The target antigen is unknown.

Germline assignment: CDR1 SGHRS and CDR2 YFSETQ. The CDR3 runs 15 residues. J gave up 2 bases and V 6 bases, and 11 bases lay outside the gene matches. Primers for the PCR totalled 60 Vbeta and 13 Jbeta. Here immunoSEQ multiplex PCR was the method, and the copy in TCRdb shows in-frame clones only, minus some. This sample has 190,000 or so clones; less than 85% occur once, and the top ten carry 0.65%. Whole-study findings and limits: Presence/absence analyses assumed roughly uniform sequencing depth across donors, which may not hold. It was reported that the classifier diagnosed cytomegalovirus status with high specificity and sensitivity in both the original and validation cohorts.

What was sequenced was PBMCs. The TCR sequence derives from a boy aged 10-17 years in good health and CMV-seronegative. This rearrangement joins TRBV5-1 to TRBJ2-7; 7 nucleotides align to TRBD2. The CDR3 loop is CASKEVGGWPYEQYF. The CDR3 region has the DNA TGCGCCAGCAAGGAGGTGGGGGGGTGGCCCTACGAGCAGTACTTC.